These T cell receptor beta chains were read from a single sample in a study of a mutant IDH1 vaccine in newly diagnosed glioma. The assay was immunoSEQ multiplex PCR, and TCRdb's table has in-frame clones only and misses some. The sample lists 65,000 to 70,000 clones; approximately 86% were seen once. The source was PBMCs, collected from a glioma patient treated with radiotherapy, temozolomide or both. The source is a man aged 25 to 45 with glioma. Both conserved end residues are part of each CDR3. D genes are given only for firm matches. A clone size is listed for some rows: how often the clone was seen (once, few, many), or a class if it is expanded.

v_call	d_call	clone_size	j_call	cdr3_aa	cdr3_nt
TRBV28	.	.	TRBJ2-7	CASTPPLGGGLYEQYF	TGTGCCAGCACCCCACCTTTGGGGGGGGGCTTATACGAGCAGTACTTC
TRBV6-6	.	.	TRBJ2-7	CASSYTGDEQYF	TGTGCCAGCAGTTACACCGGGGACGAGCAGTACTTC
TRBV19	.	few	TRBJ1-4	CATLSRGRDEKLFF	TGTGCCACCCTTTCTCGGGGCAGGGATGAAAAACTGTTTTTT
TRBV14	.	.	TRBJ1-2	CASSPGGYGYTF	TGTGCCAGCAGCCCCGGGGGCTATGGCTACACCTTC
TRBV5-4	.	.	TRBJ1-1	CASSLGGELWVGEAFF	TGTGCCAGCAGCTTGGGTGGGGAACTTTGGGTTGGTGAAGCTTTCTTT
TRBV2	TRBD1	once	TRBJ2-1	CASSRQGAAYNEQFF	TGTGCCAGCAGCAGACAGGGGGCGGCCTACAATGAGCAGTTCTTC
TRBV19	.	.	TRBJ1-1	CASTLGGNTEAFF	TGTGCCAGTACCTTAGGGGGAAACACTGAAGCTTTCTTT
TRBV5-1	TRBD1	few	TRBJ1-1	CASSLIPGGQAFF	TGCGCCAGCAGCTTGATCCCAGGGGGGCAGGCTTTCTTT
TRBV6-5	.	.	TRBJ1-4	CASSNSGPSSNEKLFF	TGTGCCAGCAGTAACTCGGGACCTTCTTCTAATGAAAAACTGTTTTTT
TRBV7-6	TRBD1	.	TRBJ1-4	CASSSRQGVNEKLFF	TGTGCCAGCAGCTCCCGGCAGGGGGTTAATGAAAAACTGTTTTTT
TRBV4-2	.	.	TRBJ1-1	CASSPGAGTENTEAFF	TGTGCCAGCAGCCCCGGAGCCGGGACGGAGAACACTGAAGCTTTCTTT
TRBV19	TRBD1	.	TRBJ1-5	CASSSGAGQGAWRNQPQHF	TGTGCCAGTAGTTCGGGGGCTGGACAGGGGGCTTGGCGCAATCAGCCCCAGCATTTT
TRBV18	.	.	TRBJ1-4	CASSPRGSTNEKLFF	TGTGCCAGCTCACCAAGGGGGTCTACTAATGAAAAACTGTTTTTT
TRBV27	.	.	TRBJ1-2	CASSLGPGGGYTF	TGTGCCAGCAGTTTAGGGCCGGGGGGTGGCTACACCTTC
TRBV5-1	.	.	TRBJ2-7	CASSLAVSSNEQYF	TGCGCCAGCAGCTTGGCGGTGAGCAGCAACGAGCAGTACTTC
TRBV5-4	.	.	TRBJ1-6	CASSLGETGFNSPLHF	TGTGCCAGCAGCTTGGGAGAGACAGGCTTTAATTCACCCCTCCACTTT
TRBV4-2	.	.	TRBJ1-5	CASSQALPARQPQHF	TGTGCCAGCAGCCAAGCGTTGCCGGCCCGTCAGCCCCAGCATTTT
TRBV6-5	.	.	TRBJ1-1	CASSYSRGTEAFF	TGTGCCAGCAGTTACTCGAGGGGAACTGAAGCTTTCTTT
TRBV7-8	.	.	TRBJ1-5	CASSLARAPYSNQPQHF	TGTGCCAGCAGCTTAGCCAGGGCACCTTATAGCAATCAGCCCCAGCATTTT
TRBV6-1	.	.	TRBJ1-2	CASSEAGAIYGYTF	TGTGCCAGCAGTGAGGCCGGGGCAATTTATGGCTACACCTTC
TRBV19	.	.	TRBJ1-5	CASSKTELYQPQHF	TGTGCCAGTAGTAAAACAGAATTATATCAGCCCCAGCATTTT
TRBV6-1	.	once	TRBJ2-6	CASSEGGWAGANVLTF	TGTGCCAGCAGTGAAGGCGGTTGGGCTGGGGCCAACGTCCTGACTTTC
TRBV30	.	.	TRBJ1-2	CAWIVRGRKGYGYTF	TGTGCCTGGATCGTACGTGGCAGGAAGGGATATGGCTACACCTTC
TRBV19	.	.	TRBJ1-1	CASSIEGGTEAFF	TGTGCCAGTAGTATAGAGGGGGGAACTGAAGCTTTCTTT
TRBV19	.	.	TRBJ1-5	CASSNRVSNQPQHF	TGTGCCAGTAGCAACAGGGTCAGCAATCAGCCCCAGCATTTT
TRBV5-1	.	.	TRBJ1-1	CASSRLRQAMNTEAFF	TGCGCCAGCAGCCGGCTGCGACAGGCTATGAACACTGAAGCTTTCTTT
TRBV5-4	.	.	TRBJ1-3	CASSYLRGSNGNTIYF	TGTGCCAGCAGCTACTTACGGGGATCGAACGGAAACACCATATATTTT
TRBV2	TRBD1	.	TRBJ2-7	CASSVGGTGRNEQYF	TGTGCCAGCAGTGTTGGTGGGACAGGGCGCAACGAGCAGTACTTC
TRBV5-1	TRBD1	.	TRBJ2-7	CASSLVGTANYEQYF	TGCGCCAGCAGCTTGGTCGGGACAGCCAACTACGAGCAGTACTTC
TRBV7-6	.	.	TRBJ2-6	CASSSTFWLTGANVLTF	TGTGCCAGCAGCTCAACTTTCTGGTTAACTGGGGCCAACGTCCTGACTTTC
TRBV7-9	.	.	TRBJ2-4	CASSSQNIQYF	TGTGCCAGCAGCTCGCAAAACATTCAGTACTTC
TRBV5-4	TRBD1	.	TRBJ2-5	CASSWGQGVAKTQYF	TGTGCCAGCAGCTGGGGACAGGGGGTTGCGAAGACCCAGTACTTC
TRBV5-1	.	once	TRBJ1-4	CASSRAKEHSANEKLFF	TGCGCCAGCAGCCGAGCGAAAGAGCATTCGGCTAATGAAAAACTGTTTTTT
TRBV27	TRBD2	once	TRBJ2-1	CASSLFSGGASEQFF	TGTGCCAGCAGTTTATTTAGCGGGGGGGCTTCTGAGCAGTTCTTC
TRBV5-4	TRBD1	few	TRBJ1-1	CASSHIQGIHTEAFF	TGTGCCAGCAGCCATATACAGGGGATACACACTGAAGCTTTCTTT
TRBV5-1	TRBD1	.	TRBJ2-2	CASSPTGDRGPTGELFF	TGCGCCAGCAGCCCCACCGGGGACAGGGGTCCCACCGGGGAGCTGTTTTTT
TRBV19	.	.	TRBJ1-6	CASSNRELSPLHF	TGTGCCAGTAGCAACAGGGAGCTCTCACCCCTCCACTTT
TRBV5-1	.	.	TRBJ2-7	CASSLDTGSIYEQYF	TGCGCCAGCAGCTTGGACACGGGATCGATCTACGAGCAGTACTTC
TRBV6-5	TRBD2	.	TRBJ2-3	CASSYSSSGGFDTQYF	TGTGCCAGCAGTTACTCGTCCAGCGGGGGTTTTGATACGCAGTATTTT
TRBV14	TRBD1	once	TRBJ1-1	CASSPGTAGNTEAFF	TGTGCCAGCAGCCCTGGGACAGCTGGGAACACTGAAGCTTTCTTT
TRBV14	TRBD2	once	TRBJ2-3	CASSPTKLAGGTTDTQYF	TGTGCCAGCAGCCCTACCAAACTAGCGGGGGGAACCACAGATACGCAGTATTTT
TRBV19	TRBD1	.	TRBJ2-7	CASSKLGGNEQYF	TGTGCCAGTAGTAAGCTAGGGGGCAACGAGCAGTACTTC
TRBV9	TRBD1	.	TRBJ2-1	CASSAKAGTGFNEQFF	TGTGCCAGCAGCGCCAAGGCCGGGACAGGGTTCAATGAGCAGTTCTTC
TRBV6-5	.	.	TRBJ2-7	CASSRDTYYEQYF	TGTGCCAGCAGTCGGGACACCTACTACGAGCAGTACTTC
TRBV18	TRBD1	.	TRBJ1-5	CASSPGTDQPQHF	TGTGCCAGCTCACCAGGGACAGATCAGCCCCAGCATTTT
TRBV14	.	.	TRBJ2-1	CASSLPGLTYNEQFF	TGTGCCAGCAGCCTACCGGGACTCACCTACAATGAGCAGTTCTTC
TRBV6-6	TRBD2	.	TRBJ2-7	CASRRLAGGDYEQYF	TGTGCCAGCAGGCGACTAGCGGGGGGGGACTACGAGCAGTACTTC
TRBV5-6	TRBD2	.	TRBJ2-5	CASSPGLAGAGPQETQYF	TGTGCCAGCAGCCCGGGACTAGCGGGGGCCGGACCGCAAGAGACCCAGTACTTC